Shown below are 17 T cell receptor beta chains from a single sample sequenced in a study of CD8+ T cells in alopecia areata. cDNA reverse transcribed from extracted RNA served as the sequencing template. TCRdb's copy holds only in-frame clones and misses some; the assay was immunoSEQ multiplex PCR. The sample has under 150,000 clones; around 45% are singletons. The material sequenced was NKG2D-low CD8+ T cells sorted from blood. These TCRs come from a human donor with alopecia areata.

This clone was observed a few times. V usage is TRBV5-1 and J usage is TRBJ2-7; tentative D call: TRBD2 (6 bases). Between the trimmed V and J ends, which lost 0 bases and 5 bases, there was a span of 12 bases. Per the germline V gene, CDR1 is SGHRS and CDR2 is YFSETQ. This CDR3 contains 14 residues. The CDR3 loop reads CASSLVGGVNEQYF. Written as DNA, the CDR3 is TGCGCCAGCAGCTTGGTTGGAGGGGTCAACGAGCAGTACTTC.

The chain joins TRBV9 to TRBJ1-1; no clear D. Germline CDR1 is SGDLS and CDR2 is YYNGEE. V shed 4 bases and J shed 7 bases, with 14 bases lying between them. This CDR3 has 13 amino acids. DNA of the CDR3: TGTGCCAGCAGCCCCCGATGGGCAGATGAAGCTTTCTTT. Protein product: CASSPRWADEAFF.

The chain links TRBV29-1 to TRBJ1-1; tentative D call: TRBD1 (5 bases). Trimming stripped 7 bases from V and 3 bases from J, with 18 bases between. CDR1 is SQVTM and CDR2 is ANQGSEA in the germline V gene. The CDR3 contains 14 residues. The CDR3 reads CSARPSQEYTEAFF. CDR3 DNA sequence: TGCAGCGCTCGCCCCTCACAGGAGTACACTGAAGCTTTCTTT.

The V and J genes are TRBV6-5 and TRBJ1-2; no definite D call. Germline V gene sequence: CDR1 MNHEY, CDR2 SVGAGI. The CDR3 loop spans 12 amino acids. With 4 bases removed from V and 8 bases from J, the gap between germline ends came to 11 bases. DNA for the CDR3: TGTGCCAGCAGTTTAGCGGGGTCCGGCTACACCTTC. Encoded protein: CASSLAGSGYTF.

The chain joins TRBV27 to TRBJ2-5, with 7 nucleotides matching TRBD1. The CDR3 loop spans 14 amino acids. Trimming cost V 5 bases and J 7 bases; bases outside gene matches: 10. CDR1 is MNHEY, CDR2 SMNVEV, per germline (reference sequence). CDR3 sequence: CASSLWTGESTQYF. The CDR3 DNA reads TGTGCCAGCAGTCTCTGGACAGGCGAGTCGACCCAGTACTTC.

This chain connects TRBV29-1 to TRBJ2-1, with TRBD2 as a possible D gene (6 bases). Germline values: CDR1 SQVTM, CDR2 ANQGSEA. CDR3 length: 14 residues. V lost 7 bases and J 8 bases, leaving 21 bases between the germline ends. The CDR3 loop is CSATVPGGLDEQFF. The CDR3 DNA reads as TGCAGCGCTACCGTACCCGGAGGGCTGGATGAGCAGTTCTTC.

The genes are TRBV29-1 and TRBJ2-7; D is perhaps TRBD1 (6 bases). Trimming stripped 5 bases from V and 2 bases from J, with 10 bases between. The germline CDR1 and CDR2 sequences are SQVTM and ANQGSEA. The CDR3 has 12 residues. The CDR3 region is CSVNQGTYEQYF. DNA for the CDR3: TGCAGCGTTAACCAGGGGACCTACGAGCAGTACTTC.

The CDR3 DNA sequence: TGTGCCAGCCGCCAAAGCGGACAGTCCTACGAGCAGTACTTC. Its protein product is CASRQSGQSYEQYF. The gene calls are TRBV28 and TRBJ2-7, with a tentative D call TRBD1 (6 bases). CDR1 MDHEN and CDR2 SYDVKM come from the germline V gene. V shed 8 bases and J shed 1 base, with 15 bases lying between them. This CDR3 is built from 14 residues.

The V call is TRBV23-1, the J call TRBJ1-1; D call uncertain. TRBV23-1 is flagged as an ORF with uncertain function. The CDR3 extends over 11 amino acids. The V gene lost 6 bases and the J gene lost 1 base, with 3 bases spanning the gap. As DNA, the CDR3 is TGCGCCAGCAGGGGGAACACTGAAGCTTTCTTT. Its protein product is CASRGNTEAFF.

This clone occurred a few times. The V call is TRBV5-5, the J call TRBJ2-7; D remains unclear. The length of the CDR3 is 13 residues. Per germline, CDR1 SGHKS and CDR2 YYEKEE (reference sequence). V lost 4 bases and J 1 base, leaving 9 bases between the germline ends. Written as DNA, the CDR3 is TGTGCCAGCAGCCCTGGATCGTCCTACGAGCAGTACTTC. Residues: CASSPGSSYEQYF.

The CDR3 DNA sequence: TGTGCCAGCAGCCAAGGAGGGAGGGGCGAAAAAACCTACGAGCAGTACTTC. As protein: CASSQGGRGEKTYEQYF. The J gene is TRBJ2-7, the V gene TRBV4-2; 7 bases align to TRBD2. Losses at the gene ends were 1 base for V and 2 bases for J; bases not matched to a gene: 11. CDR1 is LGHNA and CDR2 is YNFKEQ in the germline V gene. The length of the CDR3 is 17 residues.

This clone was counted a few times. This chain uses TRBV10-3 with TRBJ1-1; 8 positions agree with TRBD1. In germline, CDR1 is ENHRY, CDR2 SYGVKD. V lost 6 bases to trimming and J lost 1 base; unmatched junction nucleotides: 7. This CDR3 is built from 15 residues. The CDR3 DNA reads TGTGCCATCAGCCAAGACAGGGGCGCGAACACTGAAGCTTTCTTT. This sequence encodes CAISQDRGANTEAFF.

This clone was detected only a few times. The gene calls are TRBV23-1 and TRBJ1-2; perhaps TRBD1 as D (5 bases). TRBV23-1 is known as an ORF, though its function is uncertain. The CDR3 extends over 12 amino acids. V was clipped by 10 bases and J by 4 bases, with 13 bases between them. In DNA, the CDR3 is TGCGCCACAGACAGAACCCTCTATGGCTACACCTTC. Amino acid sequence: CATDRTLYGYTF.

The V call is TRBV29-1, the J call TRBJ2-2; weak D call: TRBD2 (5 bases). V was clipped by 5 bases and J by 5 bases, with 9 bases between them. The length of the CDR3 is 12 residues. The V gene's germline CDR1 is SQVTM and CDR2 ANQGSEA. CDR3 sequence: CSVLWETGELFF. The DNA of the CDR3 is TGCAGCGTTCTATGGGAGACCGGGGAGCTGTTTTTT.

The chain links TRBV29-1 to TRBJ2-7, with D possibly TRBD2 on 5 matching bases. Germline V gene data show CDR1 as SQVTM and CDR2 as ANQGSEA. The CDR3 has 13 residues. V was cut by 5 bases and J by 3 bases, with 14 bases left in between. The CDR3 sequence: CSVCPEGNYEQYF. DNA for the CDR3: TGCAGCGTTTGTCCTGAGGGTAACTACGAGCAGTACTTC.

This clone was observed a few times. V gene TRBV29-1 combines with J gene TRBJ2-3, with a tentative D call TRBD1 (6 bases). The CDR3 sequence is 16 residues long. V was cut by 0 bases and J by 2 bases, with 15 bases left in between. Looked up from germline, CDR1 is SQVTM and CDR2 is ANQGSEA. CDR3 sequence (DNA): TGCAGCGTTGAAGATATCGCAGGGGTCCCCACAGATACGCAGTATTTT. Amino acids: CSVEDIAGVPTDTQYF.

This clone was detected a few times. The chain combines TRBV7-9 with TRBJ1-2; 9 bases fit TRBD1. CDR3 size: 18 residues. Germline V lookup: CDR1 SEHNR, CDR2 FQNEAQ (reference sequence). The trim removed 1 base at V and 1 base at J, leaving 10 bases unmatched. CDR3 sequence (DNA): TGTGCCAGCAGCTTAGTTGGAGGACAGGGGCTGCTTAACTATGGCTACACCTTC. Translated, it gives CASSLVGGQGLLNYGYTF.